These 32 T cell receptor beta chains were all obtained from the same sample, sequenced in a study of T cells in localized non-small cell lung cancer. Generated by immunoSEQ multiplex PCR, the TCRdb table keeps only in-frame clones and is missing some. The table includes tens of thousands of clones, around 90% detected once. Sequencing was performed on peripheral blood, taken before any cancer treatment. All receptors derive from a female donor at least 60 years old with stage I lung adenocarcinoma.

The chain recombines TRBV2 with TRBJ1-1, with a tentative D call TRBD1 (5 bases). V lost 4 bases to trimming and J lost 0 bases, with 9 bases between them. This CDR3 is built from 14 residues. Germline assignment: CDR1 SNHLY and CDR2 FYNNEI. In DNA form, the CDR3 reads TGTGCCAGCAGTGCGACAGAAATGAACACTGAAGCTTTCTTT. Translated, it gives CASSATEMNTEAFF.

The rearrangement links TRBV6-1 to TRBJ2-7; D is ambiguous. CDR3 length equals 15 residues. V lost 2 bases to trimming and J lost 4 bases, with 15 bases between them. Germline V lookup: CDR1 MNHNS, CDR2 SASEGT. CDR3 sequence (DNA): TGTGCCAGCAGTGAAATGAACATACCGTCTTACGAGCAGTACTTC. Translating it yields CASSEMNIPSYEQYF.

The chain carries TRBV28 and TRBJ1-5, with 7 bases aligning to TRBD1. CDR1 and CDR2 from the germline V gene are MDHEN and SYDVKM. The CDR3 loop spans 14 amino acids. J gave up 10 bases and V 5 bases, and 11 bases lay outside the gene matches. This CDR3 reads CASSRQGPGRPQHF. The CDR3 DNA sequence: TGTGCCAGCAGTCGACAGGGCCCGGGGCGACCCCAGCATTTT.

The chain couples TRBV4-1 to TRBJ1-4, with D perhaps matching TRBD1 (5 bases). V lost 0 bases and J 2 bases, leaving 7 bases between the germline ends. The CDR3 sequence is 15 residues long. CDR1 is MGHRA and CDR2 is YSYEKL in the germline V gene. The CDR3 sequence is CASSQDAGTNEKLFF. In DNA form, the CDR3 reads TGCGCCAGCAGCCAAGATGCAGGGACTAATGAAAAACTGTTTTTT.

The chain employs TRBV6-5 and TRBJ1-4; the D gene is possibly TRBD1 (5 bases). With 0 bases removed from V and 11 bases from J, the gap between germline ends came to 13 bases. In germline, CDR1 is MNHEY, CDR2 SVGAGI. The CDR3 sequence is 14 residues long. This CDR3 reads CASSYSGDLLKLFF. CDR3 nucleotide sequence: TGTGCCAGCAGTTACTCAGGGGATTTGCTCAAACTGTTTTTT.

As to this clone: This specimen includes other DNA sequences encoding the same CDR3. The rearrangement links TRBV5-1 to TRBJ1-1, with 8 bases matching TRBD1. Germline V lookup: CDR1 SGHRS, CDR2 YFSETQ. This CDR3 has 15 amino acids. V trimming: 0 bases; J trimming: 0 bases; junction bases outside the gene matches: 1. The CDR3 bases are TGCGCCAGCAGCTTGGGGACAGGGCTGAACACTGAAGCTTTCTTT. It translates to CASSLGTGLNTEAFF.

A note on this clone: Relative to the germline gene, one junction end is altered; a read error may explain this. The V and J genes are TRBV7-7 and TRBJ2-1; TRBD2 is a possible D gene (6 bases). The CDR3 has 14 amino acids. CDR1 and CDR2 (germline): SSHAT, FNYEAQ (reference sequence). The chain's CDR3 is CASSLERADNEQFF. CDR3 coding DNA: TGTGCTAGCAGCTTAGAGCGGGCCGACAATGAGCAGTTCTTC.

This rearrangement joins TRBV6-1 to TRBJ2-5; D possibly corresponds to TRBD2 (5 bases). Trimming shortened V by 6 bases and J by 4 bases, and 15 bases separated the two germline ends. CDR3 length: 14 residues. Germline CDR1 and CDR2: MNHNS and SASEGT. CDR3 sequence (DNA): TGTGCCAGCAGCCCTTTGATGGGGAGAGAGACCCAGTACTTC. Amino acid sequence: CASSPLMGRETQYF.

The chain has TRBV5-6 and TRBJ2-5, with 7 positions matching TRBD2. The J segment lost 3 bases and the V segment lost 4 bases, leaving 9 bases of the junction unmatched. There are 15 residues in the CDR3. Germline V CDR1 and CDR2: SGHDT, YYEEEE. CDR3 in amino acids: CASSPDGGTKETQYF. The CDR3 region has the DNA TGTGCCAGCAGCCCGGACGGGGGGACTAAAGAGACCCAGTACTTC.

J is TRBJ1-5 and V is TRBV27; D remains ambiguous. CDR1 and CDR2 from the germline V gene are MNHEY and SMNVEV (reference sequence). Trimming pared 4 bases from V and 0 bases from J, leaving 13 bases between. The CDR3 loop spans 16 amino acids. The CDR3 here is CASSSLGLYSNQPQHF. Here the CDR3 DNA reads TGTGCCAGCAGTTCTCTGGGCCTGTATAGCAATCAGCCCCAGCATTTT.

As DNA, the CDR3 is TGTGCCAGCAGTTGGACTAGCGGGGCAAATGAGCAGTTCTTC. This codes for CASSWTSGANEQFF. This chain links TRBV2 with TRBJ2-1, with TRBD2 identical over 12 bases. The CDR3 extends over 14 amino acids. V dropped 5 bases and J dropped 7; count of bases not matched to a gene: 3. Germline assignment: CDR1 SNHLY and CDR2 FYNNEI.

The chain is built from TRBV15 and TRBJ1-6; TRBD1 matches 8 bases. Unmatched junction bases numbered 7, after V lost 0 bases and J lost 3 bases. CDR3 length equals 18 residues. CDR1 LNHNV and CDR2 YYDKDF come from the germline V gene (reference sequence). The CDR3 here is CATSRDSRGQVYNSPLHF. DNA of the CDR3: TGTGCCACCAGCAGAGATAGCAGGGGACAGGTCTATAATTCACCCCTCCACTTT.

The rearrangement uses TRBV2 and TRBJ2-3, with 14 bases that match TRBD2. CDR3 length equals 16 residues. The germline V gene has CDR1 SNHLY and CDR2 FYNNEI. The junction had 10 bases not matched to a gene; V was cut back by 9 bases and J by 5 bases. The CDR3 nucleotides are TGTGCCAGTCTTCGGGGACTAGCGGGGGACGTAGATACGCAGTATTTT. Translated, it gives CASLRGLAGDVDTQYF.

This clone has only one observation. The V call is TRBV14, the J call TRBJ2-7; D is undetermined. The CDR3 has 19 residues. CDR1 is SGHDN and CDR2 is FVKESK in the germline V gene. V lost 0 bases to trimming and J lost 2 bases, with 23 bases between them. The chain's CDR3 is CASSQDRLFGRPYTYEQYF. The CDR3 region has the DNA TGTGCCAGCAGCCAAGATCGCTTGTTTGGCAGGCCGTACACCTACGAGCAGTACTTC.

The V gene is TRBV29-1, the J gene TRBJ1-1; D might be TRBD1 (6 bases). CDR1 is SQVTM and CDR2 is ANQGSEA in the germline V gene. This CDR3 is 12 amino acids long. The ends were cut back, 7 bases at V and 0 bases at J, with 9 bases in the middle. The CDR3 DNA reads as TGCAGCGCCCAGGGGTTGAACACTGAAGCTTTCTTT. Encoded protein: CSAQGLNTEAFF.

CDR3 DNA: TGTGCCAGCAGTTTATTACCCCCCTCCAATGAGCAGTTCTTC. Protein sequence: CASSLLPPSNEQFF. V is TRBV28 and J is TRBJ2-1; no clear D. This CDR3 has 14 residues. The V gene's germline CDR1 is MDHEN and CDR2 SYDVKM. Trimming stripped 1 base from V and 6 bases from J, with 10 bases between.

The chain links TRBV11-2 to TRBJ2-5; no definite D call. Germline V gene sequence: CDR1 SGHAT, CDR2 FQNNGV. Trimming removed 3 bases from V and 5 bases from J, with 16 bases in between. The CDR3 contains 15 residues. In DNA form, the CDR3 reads TGTGCCAGCAGCTTCAACCCAGCACTCGGGGAGACCCAGTACTTC. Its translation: CASSFNPALGETQYF.

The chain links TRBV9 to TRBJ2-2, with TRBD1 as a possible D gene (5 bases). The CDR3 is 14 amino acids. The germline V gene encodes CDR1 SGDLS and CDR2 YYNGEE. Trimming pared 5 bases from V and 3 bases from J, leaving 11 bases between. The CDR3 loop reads CASRGHSDTGELFF. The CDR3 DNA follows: TGTGCCAGCAGGGGGCATTCCGACACCGGGGAGCTGTTTTTT.

The CDR3 DNA is TGTGCCAGCAGTGGGATAGCGGGGGGGGGCACAGATACGCAGTATTTT. Translated, it gives CASSGIAGGGTDTQYF. The J gene is TRBJ2-3, the V gene TRBV25-1; 11 bases align to TRBD2. CDR1 MGHDK and CDR2 SYGVNS come from the germline V gene. The V segment lost 4 bases and the J segment 1 base; nucleotides outside the gene matches: 4. The CDR3 extends over 16 amino acids.

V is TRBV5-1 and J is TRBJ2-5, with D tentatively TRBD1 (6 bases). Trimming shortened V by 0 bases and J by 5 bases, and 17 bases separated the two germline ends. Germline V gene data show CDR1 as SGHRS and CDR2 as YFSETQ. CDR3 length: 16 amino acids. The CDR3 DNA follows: TGCGCCAGCAGCTTGGGTAACAGGGTAACCGCCGAGACCCAGTACTTC. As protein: CASSLGNRVTAETQYF.

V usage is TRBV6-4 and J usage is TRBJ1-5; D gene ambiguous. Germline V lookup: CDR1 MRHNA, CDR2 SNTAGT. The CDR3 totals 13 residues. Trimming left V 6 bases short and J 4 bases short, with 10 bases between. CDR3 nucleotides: TGTGCCAGCAGCTTAGACGAGAATCAGCCCCAGCATTTT. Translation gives CASSLDENQPQHF.

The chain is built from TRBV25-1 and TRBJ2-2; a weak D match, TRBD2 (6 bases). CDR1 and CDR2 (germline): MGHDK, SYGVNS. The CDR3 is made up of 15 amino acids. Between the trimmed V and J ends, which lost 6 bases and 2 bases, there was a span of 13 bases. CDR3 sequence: CASRKSGLNTGELFF. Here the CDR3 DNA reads TGTGCCAGCAGAAAATCGGGACTTAACACCGGGGAGCTGTTTTTT.

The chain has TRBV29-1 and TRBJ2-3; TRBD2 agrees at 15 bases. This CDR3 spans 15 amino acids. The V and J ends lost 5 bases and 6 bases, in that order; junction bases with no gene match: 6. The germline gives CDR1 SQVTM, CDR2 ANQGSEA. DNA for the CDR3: TGCAGCGTTACCGGGACTAGCGGGGGGAAGGATACGCAGTATTTT. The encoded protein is CSVTGTSGGKDTQYF.

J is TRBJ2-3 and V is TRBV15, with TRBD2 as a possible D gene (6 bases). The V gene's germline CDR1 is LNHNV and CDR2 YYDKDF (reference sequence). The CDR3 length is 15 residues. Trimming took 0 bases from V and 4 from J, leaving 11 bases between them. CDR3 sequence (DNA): TGTGCCACCAGCAGAGATCCGGCTAGCGCAGATACGCAGTATTTT. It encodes CATSRDPASADTQYF.

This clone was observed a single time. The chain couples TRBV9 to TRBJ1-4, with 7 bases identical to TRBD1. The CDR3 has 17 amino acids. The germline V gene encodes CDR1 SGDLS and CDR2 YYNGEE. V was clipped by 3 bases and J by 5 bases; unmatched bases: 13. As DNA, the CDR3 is TGTGCCAGCAGCGCGGGGGCCTCGTCAGGGGGGAATGAAAAACTGTTTTTT. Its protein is CASSAGASSGGNEKLFF.

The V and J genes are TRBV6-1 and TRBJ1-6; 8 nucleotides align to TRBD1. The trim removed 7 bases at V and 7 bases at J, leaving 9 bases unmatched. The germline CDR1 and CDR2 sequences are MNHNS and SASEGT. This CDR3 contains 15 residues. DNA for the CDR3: TGTGCCAGCACCCTAGAGGACAGGGCCAATTCACCCCTCCACTTT. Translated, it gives CASTLEDRANSPLHF.

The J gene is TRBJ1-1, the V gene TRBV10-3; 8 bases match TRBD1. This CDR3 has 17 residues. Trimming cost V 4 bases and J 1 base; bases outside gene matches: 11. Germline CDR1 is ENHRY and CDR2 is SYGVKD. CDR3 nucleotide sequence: TGTGCCATCAGTGTCTTGCCAATGCAGGGGGCGAACACTGAAGCTTTCTTT. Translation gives CAISVLPMQGANTEAFF.

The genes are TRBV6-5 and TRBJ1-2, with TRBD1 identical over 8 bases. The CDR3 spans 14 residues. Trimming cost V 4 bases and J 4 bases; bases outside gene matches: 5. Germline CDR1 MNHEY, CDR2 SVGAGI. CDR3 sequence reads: CASSSQGASYGYTF. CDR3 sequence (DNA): TGTGCCAGCAGTTCCCAGGGGGCCTCCTATGGCTACACCTTC.

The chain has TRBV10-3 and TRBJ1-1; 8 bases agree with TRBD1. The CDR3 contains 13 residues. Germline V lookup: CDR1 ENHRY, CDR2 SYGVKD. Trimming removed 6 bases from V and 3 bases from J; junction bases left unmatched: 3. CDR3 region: CAIRTGVDTEAFF. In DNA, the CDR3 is TGTGCCATCAGGACAGGGGTGGACACTGAAGCTTTCTTT.

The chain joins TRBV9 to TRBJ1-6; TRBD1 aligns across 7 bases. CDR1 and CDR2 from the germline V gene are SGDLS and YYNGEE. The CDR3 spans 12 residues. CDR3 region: CASGQSNSPLHF. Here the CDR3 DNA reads TGTGCTTCGGGACAGTCTAATTCACCCCTCCACTTT.

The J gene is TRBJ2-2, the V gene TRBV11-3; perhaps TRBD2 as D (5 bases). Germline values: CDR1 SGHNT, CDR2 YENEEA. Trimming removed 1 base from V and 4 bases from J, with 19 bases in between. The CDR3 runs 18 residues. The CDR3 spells CASSLAHISVLGTGELFF. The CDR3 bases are TGTGCCAGCAGCTTAGCGCACATTAGCGTTTTGGGCACCGGGGAGCTGTTTTTT.

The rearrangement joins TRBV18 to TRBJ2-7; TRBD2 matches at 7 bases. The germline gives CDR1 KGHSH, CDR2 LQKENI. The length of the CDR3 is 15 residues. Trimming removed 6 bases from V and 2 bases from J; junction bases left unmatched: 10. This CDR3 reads CASSLGGDSTYEQYF. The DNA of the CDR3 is TGTGCCAGCTCCCTGGGGGGGGACTCGACCTACGAGCAGTACTTC.